This T cell receptor beta chain is drawn from a study of T-cell reconstitution after alpha-beta-depleted transplantation in children. TCRbeta library preparation incorporated unique molecular identifiers. Via MiXCR, TCRdb re-called the PCR reads, giving one row per CDR3 protein. The sample contains about 200,000 distinct CDR3 sequences, about 6.6% of which appear only once. Whole-study results and caveats: T-cell counts and diversity were attributed mostly to newly produced T cells one year after transplant. Reportedly, only several hundred clones from non-depleted graft cells drove alpha-beta T-cell counts at about two months. High day-60 TCRbeta diversity in some patients came from surviving recipient T cells and thymic progenitors.

Comments on this clonotype: Its antigen is as yet unknown.

Germline assignment: CDR1 LGHNA and CDR2 YSLEER. This CDR3 has 15 residues. J gave up 5 bases and V 1 base, and 5 bases lay outside the gene matches. The sequences come from PBMCs, collected before TCRalphabeta/CD19-depleted stem cell transplant. This sequence originates from a boy between 2 and 15 years old with acute lymphoblastic leukemia, due to receive a stem cell transplant. The rearrangement uses TRBV4-3 and TRBJ1-2; TRBD1 agrees at 9 bases. The CDR3 is CASSQGWDRDYGYTF. As DNA, the CDR3 is TGCGCCAGCAGCCAAGGATGGGACAGGGATTATGGCTACACCTTC.